Sequencing of this T cell receptor (beta chain) was carried out in a study of cytomegalovirus exposure and HLA in healthy donors. Study-level findings and limits: Cytomegalovirus-associated status was assigned to some 180 TCR beta chains.

The donors gave bone marrow, and they were healthy. Germline-derived CDR1 and CDR2 are MNHEY and SMNVEV (reference sequence). V gave up 2 bases and J gave up 3 bases, with 25 bases separating them. This CDR3 has 20 amino acids. As for this clone: The antigen remains unidentified.

The primer mix had 60 Vbeta and 13 Jbeta primers. Measured with immunoSEQ multiplex PCR; TCRdb has only the in-frame clones, and not every one. Here the sample spans 100,000 to 150,000 clones, 17% being singletons. The chain couples TRBV27 to TRBJ1-4; a weak D match, TRBD1 (5 bases). What was sequenced was PBMCs. The TCR sequence derives from a female donor in good health and CMV-seropositive. The DNA of the CDR3 is TGTGCCAGCAGTTTACCCCCACACCCGCGCTGGGGGGGAGCTAATGAAAAACTGTTTTTT. Translated: CASSLPPHPRWGGANEKLFF.